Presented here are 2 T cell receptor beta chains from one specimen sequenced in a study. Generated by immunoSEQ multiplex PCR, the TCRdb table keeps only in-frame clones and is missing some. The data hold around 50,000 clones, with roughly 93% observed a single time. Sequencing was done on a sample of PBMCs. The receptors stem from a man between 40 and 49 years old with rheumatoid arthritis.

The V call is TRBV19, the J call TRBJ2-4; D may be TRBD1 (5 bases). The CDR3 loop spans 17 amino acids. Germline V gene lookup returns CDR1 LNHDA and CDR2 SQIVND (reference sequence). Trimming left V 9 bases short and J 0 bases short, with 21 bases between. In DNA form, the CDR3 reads TGTGCCAGGCTTTTGGGGCGGTCCATTATAGCCAAAAACATTCAGTACTTC. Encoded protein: CARLLGRSIIAKNIQYF.

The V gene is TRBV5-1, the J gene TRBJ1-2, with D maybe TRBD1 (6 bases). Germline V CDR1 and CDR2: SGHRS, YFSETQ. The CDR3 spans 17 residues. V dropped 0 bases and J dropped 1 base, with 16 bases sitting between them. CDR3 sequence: CASSLAGGAVSNYGYTF. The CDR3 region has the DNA TGCGCCAGCAGCTTGGCTGGGGGCGCCGTGAGTAACTATGGCTACACCTTC.